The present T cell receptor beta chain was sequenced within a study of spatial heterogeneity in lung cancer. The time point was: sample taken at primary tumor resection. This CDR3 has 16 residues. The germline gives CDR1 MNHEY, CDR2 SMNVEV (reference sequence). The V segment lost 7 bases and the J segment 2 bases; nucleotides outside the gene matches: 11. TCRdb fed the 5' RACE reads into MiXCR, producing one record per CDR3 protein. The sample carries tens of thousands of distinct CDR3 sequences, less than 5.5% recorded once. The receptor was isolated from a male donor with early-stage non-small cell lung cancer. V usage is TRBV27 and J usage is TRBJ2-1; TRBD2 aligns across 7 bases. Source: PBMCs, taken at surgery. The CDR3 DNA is TGTGCCAGCAAGGTCCTAGGGAGCGGGACCTACAATGAGCAGTTCTTC. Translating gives CASKVLGSGTYNEQFF.